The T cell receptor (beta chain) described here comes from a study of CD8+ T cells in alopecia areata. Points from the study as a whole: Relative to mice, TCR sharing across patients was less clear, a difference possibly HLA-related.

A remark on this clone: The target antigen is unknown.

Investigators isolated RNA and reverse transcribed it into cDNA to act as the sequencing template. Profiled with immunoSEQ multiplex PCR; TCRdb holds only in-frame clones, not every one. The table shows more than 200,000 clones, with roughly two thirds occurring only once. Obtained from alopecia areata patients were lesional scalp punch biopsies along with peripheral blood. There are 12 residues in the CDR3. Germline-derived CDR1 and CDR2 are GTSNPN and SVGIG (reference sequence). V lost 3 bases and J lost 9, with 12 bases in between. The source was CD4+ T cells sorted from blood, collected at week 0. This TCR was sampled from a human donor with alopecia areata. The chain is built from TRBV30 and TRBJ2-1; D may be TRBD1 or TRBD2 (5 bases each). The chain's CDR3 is CAWSPSGAEQFF. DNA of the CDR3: TGTGCCTGGAGCCCCTCCGGGGCTGAGCAGTTCTTC. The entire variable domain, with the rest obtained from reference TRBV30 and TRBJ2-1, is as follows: SQTIHQWPATLVQPVGSPLSLECTVEGTSNPNLYWYRQAAGRGLQLLFYSVGIGQISSEVPQNLSASRPQDRQFILSSKKLLLSDSGFYLCAWSPSGAEQFFGPGTRLTVL.